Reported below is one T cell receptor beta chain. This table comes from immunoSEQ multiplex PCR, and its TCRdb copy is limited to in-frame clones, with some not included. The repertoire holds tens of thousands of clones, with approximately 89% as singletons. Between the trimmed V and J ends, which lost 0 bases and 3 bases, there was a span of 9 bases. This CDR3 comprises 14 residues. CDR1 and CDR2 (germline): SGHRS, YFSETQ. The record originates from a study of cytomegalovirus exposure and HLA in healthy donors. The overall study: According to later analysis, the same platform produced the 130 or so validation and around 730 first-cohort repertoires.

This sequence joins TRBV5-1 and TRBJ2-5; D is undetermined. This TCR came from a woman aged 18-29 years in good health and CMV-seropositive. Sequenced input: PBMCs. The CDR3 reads CASSLAVGEETQYF. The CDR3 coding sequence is TGCGCCAGCAGCTTGGCCGTCGGAGAAGAGACCCAGTACTTC.